The 17 T cell receptor beta chains below all came from one sample that was sequenced in a study of blood T cell repertoires in COVID-19. This table comes from immunoSEQ multiplex PCR, and its TCRdb copy is limited to in-frame clones, with some not included. The sample has 430,000 or so clones, approximately 88% seen once; the top ten hold over 1.5%. The source material was PBMCs or T cells enriched from blood (not recorded which). Source of these receptors: a middle-aged woman who had recovered from COVID-19.

The chain uses TRBV5-5 and TRBJ2-1, with unresolved D. The germline gives CDR1 SGHKS, CDR2 YYEKEE (reference sequence). The CDR3 extends over 11 amino acids. Trimming left V 2 bases short and J 9 bases short, with 6 bases between. For the CDR3, the DNA is TGTGCCAGCAGCTTCTCTGTTGAGCAGTTCTTC. It yields the protein CASSFSVEQFF. Combining the CDR3 with reference TRBV5-5 and TRBJ2-1 gives the whole variable domain DAGVTQSPTHLIKTRGQQVTLRCSPISGHKSVSWYQQVLGQGPQFIFQYYEKEERGRGNFPDRFSARQFPNYSSELNVNALLLGDSALYLCASSFSVEQFFGPGTRLTVL.

In DNA form, the CDR3 reads TGTGCCAGCAGCCCCTCTAGCTATGTCGGGGAGCTGTTTTTT. It translates to CASSPSSYVGELFF. This rearrangement joins TRBV7-2 to TRBJ2-2, with a weak D call TRBD2 (5 bases). The V end lost 5 bases, the J end lost 7 bases, and 14 bases lay between the germline ends. This CDR3 contains 14 residues. CDR1 SGHTA and CDR2 FQGNSA come from the germline V gene.

This chain uses TRBV28 with TRBJ2-7; 8 bases line up with TRBD2. The CDR3 has 16 amino acids. The V gene's germline CDR1 is MDHEN and CDR2 SYDVKM. Unmatched junction bases numbered 12, after V lost 4 bases and J lost 4 bases. DNA for the CDR3: TGTGCCAGCAGTTCGCCGGGGAGCGGGAGACCTTACGAGCAGTACTTC. This codes for CASSSPGSGRPYEQYF.

This rearrangement joins TRBV5-1 to TRBJ2-7, with 8 bases aligning to TRBD2. Germline CDR1 SGHRS, CDR2 YFSETQ. The V and J ends lost 2 bases and 1 base, in that order; junction bases with no gene match: 8. The CDR3 runs 16 residues. The CDR3 bases are TGCGCCAGCAGCTTTCCGTCCAGCGGGAGTTCCTACGAGCAGTACTTC. This gives the protein CASSFPSSGSSYEQYF.

CDR3 in DNA: TGTGCCAGCAGCTTGGGAGGAAAAAACTATGGCTACACCTTC. This sequence encodes CASSLGGKNYGYTF. The chain recombines TRBV5-5 with TRBJ1-2, with D hard to call. This CDR3 is built from 14 residues. The V end was cut by 0 bases, the J end by 2 bases, with 8 bases between. The V gene's germline CDR1 is SGHKS and CDR2 YYEKEE (reference sequence).

This chain links TRBV5-6 with TRBJ2-5; D may be TRBD2 (6 bases). V was shortened by 0 bases and J by 4 bases, with 16 bases between the two germline ends. The germline CDR1 and CDR2 sequences are SGHDT and YYEEEE. The CDR3 is 16 residues long. The CDR3 protein is CASSLVVGGLGETQYF. For the CDR3, the DNA is TGTGCCAGCAGCTTGGTAGTGGGAGGTTTAGGAGAGACCCAGTACTTC.

In this sample, this clone turned up once. V usage is TRBV12-3 or TRBV12-4 and J usage is TRBJ1-1; D is unclear. Trimming pared 5 bases from V and 0 bases from J, leaving 7 bases between. The CDR3 runs to 13 residues. This CDR3 is CASSPTLNTEAFF. For the CDR3, the DNA is TGTGCCAGCAGTCCGACATTGAACACTGAAGCTTTCTTT.

The V gene is TRBV7-6, the J gene TRBJ2-2; no reliable D call. CDR1 and CDR2 (germline): SGHVS, FNYEAQ. The CDR3 runs to 16 residues. V lost 5 bases, J lost 2 bases, and 15 bases lay in between. CDR3 in amino acids: CASSPGRVGNTGELFF. CDR3 in DNA: TGTGCCAGCAGCCCAGGCCGTGTCGGAAACACCGGGGAGCTGTTTTTT.

This chain connects TRBV15 to TRBJ1-4; perhaps TRBD1 as D (6 bases). V lost 9 bases to trimming and J lost 0 bases, with 20 bases between them. Germline V gene lookup returns CDR1 LNHNV and CDR2 YYDKDF (reference sequence). The CDR3 loop spans 17 amino acids. In DNA, the CDR3 is TGTGCCACTGGGCAGGGGCTAATGGATGCAACTAATGAAAAACTGTTTTTT. It yields the protein CATGQGLMDATNEKLFF. The whole variable domain, remainder taken from reference TRBV15 and TRBJ1-4, is DAMVIQNPRYQVTQFGKPVTLSCSQTLNHNVMYWYQQKSSQAPKLLFHYYDKDFNNEADTPDNFQSRRPNTSFCFLDIRSPGLGDTAMYLCATGQGLMDATNEKLFFGSGTQLSVL.

This chain uses TRBV5-5 with TRBJ1-2, with TRBD1 matching 7 bases. CDR1 and CDR2 (germline): SGHKS, YYEKEE (reference sequence). J was trimmed by 5 bases and V by 5 bases; bases with no gene match: 15. The CDR3 length is 16 residues. The CDR3 sequence is CASRESTGYGGYGYTF. The CDR3 DNA sequence: TGTGCCAGCAGGGAATCGACAGGGTATGGTGGTTATGGCTACACCTTC.

The V gene is TRBV7-9, the J gene TRBJ1-6, with D perhaps matching TRBD1 (6 bases). V dropped 4 bases and J dropped 12 bases, with 13 bases sitting between them. The CDR3 has 13 amino acids. Germline loops: CDR1 SEHNR, CDR2 FQNEAQ (reference sequence). CDR3 sequence (DNA): TGTGCCAGCAGCTCCAGACAGGACCAACCCCTCCACTTT. This gives the protein CASSSRQDQPLHF.

On this clone itself: Other DNA sequences in this specimen translate into the identical CDR3. The J gene is TRBJ1-1, the V gene TRBV6-2 or TRBV6-3; no reliable D call. V was clipped by 2 bases and J by 5 bases, with 9 bases between them. The CDR3 contains 13 residues. Germline V gene sequence: CDR1 MNHEY, CDR2 SVGEGT. CDR3 nucleotide sequence: TGTGCCAGCAGTTACGAGGGAGGTACTGAAGCTTTCTTT. It codes for CASSYEGGTEAFF.

The chain joins TRBV30 to TRBJ1-5; the D is unclear. Germline V CDR1 and CDR2: GTSNPN, SVGIG (reference sequence). Trimming shortened V by 1 base and J by 2 bases, and 15 bases separated the two germline ends. This CDR3 contains 16 residues. CDR3 coding DNA: TGTGCCTGGAGTGCCCCGACAATTGGTGGCAATCAGCCCCAGCATTTT. This translates into CAWSAPTIGGNQPQHF.

This rearrangement joins TRBV6-5 to TRBJ2-7, with D possibly being TRBD1 (6 bases). The V and J ends lost 6 bases and 2 bases respectively, with 17 bases between them. In germline, CDR1 is MNHEY, CDR2 SVGAGI. The CDR3 runs to 15 residues. CDR3 sequence reads: CASRRSGASPYEQYF. The DNA for the CDR3 is TGTGCCAGCAGGCGATCAGGGGCCTCCCCCTACGAGCAGTACTTC.

V gene TRBV9 combines with J gene TRBJ2-2; a weak D match, TRBD2 (6 bases). CDR3 length equals 15 residues. The V gene's germline CDR1 is SGDLS and CDR2 YYNGEE. The germline V and J ends were trimmed by 3 bases and 5 bases, with 14 bases remaining between them. This CDR3 is CASSEGGGWTGELFF. In DNA form, the CDR3 reads TGTGCCAGCAGCGAGGGAGGCGGGTGGACCGGGGAGCTGTTTTTT. The variable domain in full, with the rest retrieved from reference TRBV9 and TRBJ2-2, is DSGVTQTPKHLITATGQRVTLRCSPRSGDLSVYWYQQSLDQGLQFLIQYYNGEERAKGNILERFSAQQFPDLHSELNLSSLELGDSALYFCASSEGGGWTGELFFGEGSRLTVL.

This clone appeared once. The V gene is TRBV12-3 or TRBV12-4, the J gene TRBJ1-1, with 7 bases identical to TRBD1. The CDR3 runs to 11 residues. With V trimmed by 7 bases and J by 8 bases, 4 bases remained unmatched. The CDR3: CASNYRGEAFF. The DNA of the CDR3 is TGTGCCAGCAATTACAGGGGAGAAGCTTTCTTT.

This sequence joins TRBV7-8 and TRBJ1-1; 7 positions agree with TRBD1. The CDR3 is 14 residues long. V was pared by 4 bases and J by 3 bases, with 5 bases of the junction left unmatched. Germline values: CDR1 SGHVS, CDR2 FQNEAQ. The CDR3 reads CASSSLTGDTEAFF. The DNA of the CDR3 is TGTGCCAGCAGCTCACTAACAGGGGACACTGAAGCTTTCTTT.